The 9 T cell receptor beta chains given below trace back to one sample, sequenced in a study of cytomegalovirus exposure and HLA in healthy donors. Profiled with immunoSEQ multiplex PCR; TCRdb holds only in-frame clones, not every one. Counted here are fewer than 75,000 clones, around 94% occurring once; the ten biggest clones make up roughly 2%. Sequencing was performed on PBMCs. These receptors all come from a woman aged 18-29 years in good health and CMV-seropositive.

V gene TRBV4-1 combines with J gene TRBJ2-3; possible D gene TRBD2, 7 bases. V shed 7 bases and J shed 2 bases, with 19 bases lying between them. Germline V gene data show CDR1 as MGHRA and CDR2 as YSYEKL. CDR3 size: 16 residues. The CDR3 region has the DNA TGCGCCAGCAACTCCCCGGGGGGCCCCCTCACAGATACGCAGTATTTT. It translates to CASNSPGGPLTDTQYF.

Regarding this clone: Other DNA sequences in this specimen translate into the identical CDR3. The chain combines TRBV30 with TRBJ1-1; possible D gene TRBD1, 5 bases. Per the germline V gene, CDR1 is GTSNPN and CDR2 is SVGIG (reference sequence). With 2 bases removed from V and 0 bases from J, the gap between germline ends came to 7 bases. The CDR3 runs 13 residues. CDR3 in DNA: TGTGCCTGGAGTAGGGGATTGAACACTGAAGCTTTCTTT. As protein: CAWSRGLNTEAFF.

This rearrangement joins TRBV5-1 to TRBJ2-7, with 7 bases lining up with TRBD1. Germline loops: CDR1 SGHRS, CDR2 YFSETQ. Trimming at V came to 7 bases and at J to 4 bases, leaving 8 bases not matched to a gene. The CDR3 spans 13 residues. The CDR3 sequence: CASGLDREYEQYF. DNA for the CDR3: TGCGCCAGCGGCCTCGACAGGGAATACGAGCAGTACTTC.

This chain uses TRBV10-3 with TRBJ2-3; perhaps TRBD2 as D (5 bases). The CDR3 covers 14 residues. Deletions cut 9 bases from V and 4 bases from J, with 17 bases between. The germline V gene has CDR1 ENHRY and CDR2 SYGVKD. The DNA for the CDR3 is TGTGCCATTTCAGTCAGTCCGAGGGCAGATACGCAGTATTTT. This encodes CAISVSPRADTQYF.

CDR3 nucleotides: TGTGCCAGCAGATCTAGCGGGGGGGCCACCGGGGAGCTGTTTTTT. It yields the protein CASRSSGGATGELFF. The rearrangement links TRBV6-5 to TRBJ2-2; 12 bases agree with TRBD2. There are 15 residues in the CDR3. Germline V lookup: CDR1 MNHEY, CDR2 SVGAGI. The V and J ends lost 6 bases and 4 bases, in that order; junction bases with no gene match: 3.

The CDR3 region is CASSIPGQAYEKLFF. DNA of the CDR3: TGTGCCAGCAGCATACCGGGACAGGCATATGAAAAACTGTTTTTT. The genes are TRBV5-5 and TRBJ1-4; 8 nucleotides agree with TRBD1. CDR1 is SGHKS and CDR2 is YYEKEE in the germline V gene (reference sequence). There are 15 residues in the CDR3. V was clipped by 4 bases and J by 6 bases; unmatched bases: 8.

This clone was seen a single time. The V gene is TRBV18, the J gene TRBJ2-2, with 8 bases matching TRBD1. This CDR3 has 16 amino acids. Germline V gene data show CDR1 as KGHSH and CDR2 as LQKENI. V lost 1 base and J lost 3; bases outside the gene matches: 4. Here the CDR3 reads CASSPRAGGDTGELFF. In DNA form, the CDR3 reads TGTGCCAGCTCACCACGGGCAGGGGGCGACACCGGGGAGCTGTTTTTT. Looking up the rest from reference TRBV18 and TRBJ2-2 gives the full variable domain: NAGVMQNPRHLVRRRGQEARLRCSPMKGHSHVYWYRQLPEEGLKFMVYLQKENIIDESGMPKERFSAEFPKEGPSILRIQQVVRGDSAAYFCASSPRAGGDTGELFFGEGSRLTVL.

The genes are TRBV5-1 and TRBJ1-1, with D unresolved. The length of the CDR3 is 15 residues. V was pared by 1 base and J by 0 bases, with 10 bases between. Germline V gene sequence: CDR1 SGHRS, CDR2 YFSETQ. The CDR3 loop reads CASSLQPGMNTEAFF. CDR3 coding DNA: TGCGCCAGCAGCTTGCAACCGGGGATGAACACTGAAGCTTTCTTT.

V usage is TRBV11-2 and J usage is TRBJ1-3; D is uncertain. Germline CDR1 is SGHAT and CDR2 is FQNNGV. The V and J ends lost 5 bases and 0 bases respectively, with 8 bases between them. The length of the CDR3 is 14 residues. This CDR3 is CASSPLSSGNTIYF. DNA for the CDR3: TGTGCCAGCAGCCCTCTGAGCTCTGGAAACACCATATATTTT.